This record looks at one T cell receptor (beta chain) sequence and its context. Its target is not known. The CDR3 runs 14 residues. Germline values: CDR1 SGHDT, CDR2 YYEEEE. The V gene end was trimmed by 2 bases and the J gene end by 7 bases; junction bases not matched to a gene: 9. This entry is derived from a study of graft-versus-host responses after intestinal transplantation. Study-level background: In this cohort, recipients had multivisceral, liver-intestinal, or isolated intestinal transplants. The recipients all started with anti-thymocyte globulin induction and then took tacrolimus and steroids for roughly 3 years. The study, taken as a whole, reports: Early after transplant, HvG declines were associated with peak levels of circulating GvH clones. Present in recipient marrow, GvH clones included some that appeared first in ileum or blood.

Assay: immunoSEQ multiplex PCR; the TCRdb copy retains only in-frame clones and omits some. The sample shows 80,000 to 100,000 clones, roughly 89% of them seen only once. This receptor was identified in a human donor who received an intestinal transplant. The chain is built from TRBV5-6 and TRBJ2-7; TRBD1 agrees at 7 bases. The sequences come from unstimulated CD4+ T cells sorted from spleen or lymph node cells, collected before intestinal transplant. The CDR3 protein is CASSLQGSPWEQYF. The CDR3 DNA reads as TGTGCCAGCAGCTTACAGGGGAGTCCTTGGGAGCAGTACTTC.